These T cell receptor beta chains were read from a single sample in a study of cytomegalovirus exposure and HLA in healthy donors. Some clones are missing from TCRdb's copy, which holds only in-frame ones; the method was immunoSEQ multiplex PCR. The sample gives about 160,000 clones, approximately 80% of which show up once; approximately 1.3% is in the top ten. Sequencing used PBMCs. The receptors derive from a man aged 25 to 40 in good health and CMV-seronegative. Each CDR3 is given with its conserved first and last residue. Each record gives: J gene, clone size, V gene, D gene, CDR3 DNA, CDR3 protein. The D gene is left open where the match is weak. Where a row states a size, it is once, few, many or the class of an expanded clone; other rows omit it.

j_call: TRBJ1-1
clone_size: once
v_call: TRBV7-9
d_call: NA
cdr3_nt: TGTGCCAGCAGCTTAGAGGATGGCAGGCCGCAGGACACTGAAGCTTTCTTT
cdr3_aa: CASSLEDGRPQDTEAFF

j_call: TRBJ2-1
clone_size: NA
v_call: TRBV7-2
d_call: TRBD2
cdr3_nt: TGTGCCAGCATCGATGGTGGGACTAGCGGGGGGACCTACAATGAGCAGTTCTTC
cdr3_aa: CASIDGGTSGGTYNEQFF

j_call: TRBJ2-3
clone_size: NA
v_call: TRBV7-2
d_call: TRBD2
cdr3_nt: TGTGCCAGCAGCTTAGTGGCTAGCGGAGATACGCAGTATTTT
cdr3_aa: CASSLVASGDTQYF

j_call: TRBJ2-7
clone_size: NA
v_call: TRBV10-1
d_call: NA
cdr3_nt: TGCGCCAGCAGTGGAGGGCCAGCCTACGAGCAGTACTTC
cdr3_aa: CASSGGPAYEQYF

j_call: TRBJ1-5
clone_size: NA
v_call: TRBV18
d_call: NA
cdr3_nt: TGTGCCAGCTCCCCGGAGGACGCGACGCTCAATCAGCCCCAGCATTTT
cdr3_aa: CASSPEDATLNQPQHF

j_call: TRBJ2-1
clone_size: NA
v_call: TRBV4-3
d_call: NA
cdr3_nt: TGCGCCAGCAGCCAAGATGGGGACAAACACAATGAGCAGTTCTTC
cdr3_aa: CASSQDGDKHNEQFF

j_call: TRBJ2-3
clone_size: NA
v_call: TRBV7-9
d_call: TRBD1
cdr3_nt: TGTGCCAGCAGCTTAGGAGGTAAAAGGCAGGGGGTATTGACAGATACGCAGTATTTT
cdr3_aa: CASSLGGKRQGVLTDTQYF

j_call: TRBJ1-5
clone_size: NA
v_call: TRBV6-1
d_call: TRBD1
cdr3_nt: TGTGCCAGCAAGGACAGGGAAAGTAATCAGCCCCAGCATTTT
cdr3_aa: CASKDRESNQPQHF

j_call: TRBJ2-7
clone_size: NA
v_call: TRBV5-1
d_call: TRBD2
cdr3_nt: TGCGCCAGCAGCCCAGGGACTAGCGGGAGCCCCTACGAGCAGTACTTC
cdr3_aa: CASSPGTSGSPYEQYF

j_call: TRBJ2-7
clone_size: NA
v_call: TRBV7-9
d_call: NA
cdr3_nt: TGTGCCAGCAGCTTAGGGGCGGCAGGGCCTTCCTACGAGCAGTACTTC
cdr3_aa: CASSLGAAGPSYEQYF

j_call: TRBJ2-3
clone_size: NA
v_call: TRBV27
d_call: TRBD1
cdr3_nt: TGTGCCAGCAGTCCCCGGACAGGGAGCACAGATACGCAGTATTTT
cdr3_aa: CASSPRTGSTDTQYF

j_call: TRBJ1-2
clone_size: few
v_call: TRBV5-8
d_call: TRBD1
cdr3_nt: TGTGCCAGCAGCCCGTGGACAGGACCACTACGCTATGGCTACACCTTC
cdr3_aa: CASSPWTGPLRYGYTF

j_call: TRBJ1-1
clone_size: NA
v_call: TRBV11-2
d_call: NA
cdr3_nt: TGTGCCAGCAGCCGCGGTAGGAACACTGAAGCTTTCTTT
cdr3_aa: CASSRGRNTEAFF

j_call: TRBJ1-1
clone_size: NA
v_call: TRBV5-6
d_call: NA
cdr3_nt: TGTGCCAGCAGCTTCCTCGACGGAGTGAACACTGAAGCTTTCTTT
cdr3_aa: CASSFLDGVNTEAFF

j_call: TRBJ2-3
clone_size: NA
v_call: TRBV5-1
d_call: TRBD1
cdr3_nt: TGCGCCAGCAGCAGAGGGACAGGGGCCCCAGATACGCAGTATTTT
cdr3_aa: CASSRGTGAPDTQYF

j_call: TRBJ1-1
clone_size: NA
v_call: TRBV7-6
d_call: TRBD1
cdr3_nt: TGTGCCAGCAGCTTGGCTTACAGGGGGGTCACTGAAGCTTTCTTT
cdr3_aa: CASSLAYRGVTEAFF

j_call: TRBJ1-5
clone_size: NA
v_call: TRBV7-8
d_call: NA
cdr3_nt: TGTGCCAGCAGCTTTTTAAGCCAGCCCCAGCATTTT
cdr3_aa: CASSFLSQPQHF

j_call: TRBJ2-5
clone_size: once
v_call: TRBV9
d_call: NA
cdr3_nt: TGTGCCAGCAGTGGGGGGGCAGGGTCAGAGACCCAGTACTTC
cdr3_aa: CASSGGAGSETQYF

j_call: TRBJ2-1
clone_size: NA
v_call: TRBV21-1
d_call: NA
cdr3_nt: TGTGCCAGCAGCAAAGGAGGATTCGACCTCCACAATGAGCAGTTCTTC
cdr3_aa: CASSKGGFDLHNEQFF

j_call: TRBJ2-2
clone_size: NA
v_call: TRBV27
d_call: NA
cdr3_nt: TGTGCCAGCAGTTTCGGTCTAGCTGTCGGGGAGCTGTTTTTT
cdr3_aa: CASSFGLAVGELFF

j_call: TRBJ2-7
clone_size: NA
v_call: TRBV11-2
d_call: TRBD2
cdr3_nt: TGTGCCAGCAGCGGACTAGCGGGAGTAAGGTACTTC
cdr3_aa: CASSGLAGVRYF

j_call: TRBJ2-3
clone_size: NA
v_call: TRBV5-1
d_call: TRBD2
cdr3_nt: TGCGCCAGCAGCCCCGGACTAGCGGGTCACACAGATACGCAGTATTTT
cdr3_aa: CASSPGLAGHTDTQYF

j_call: TRBJ1-2
clone_size: NA
v_call: TRBV28
d_call: TRBD1
cdr3_nt: TGTGCCAGCAGTAGTGGACAGGATCCCTATGGCTACACCTTC
cdr3_aa: CASSSGQDPYGYTF

j_call: TRBJ2-5
clone_size: NA
v_call: TRBV28
d_call: TRBD2
cdr3_nt: TGTGCCACCCTCGCCCCCCCGGGGACTAGCGGGAGAGGGGAGACCCAGTACTTC
cdr3_aa: CATLAPPGTSGRGETQYF

j_call: TRBJ2-2
clone_size: NA
v_call: TRBV6-5
d_call: TRBD1
cdr3_nt: TGTGCCAGCAAGCGGACAGGGACCACCGGGGAGCTGTTTTTT
cdr3_aa: CASKRTGTTGELFF

j_call: TRBJ1-2
clone_size: NA
v_call: TRBV5-4
d_call: NA
cdr3_nt: TGTGCCAGCAGCTCTGCGCAGGGCCGAGATGGCTACACCTTC
cdr3_aa: CASSSAQGRDGYTF

j_call: TRBJ2-1
clone_size: few
v_call: TRBV2
d_call: NA
cdr3_nt: TGTGCCAGCACCCGACTAGTAACCTACAATGAGCAGTTCTTC
cdr3_aa: CASTRLVTYNEQFF

j_call: TRBJ2-7
clone_size: NA
v_call: TRBV2
d_call: TRBD2
cdr3_nt: TGTGCCAGCAGGCCTGACTGGCTAGCGGACTACGAGCAGTACTTC
cdr3_aa: CASRPDWLADYEQYF

j_call: TRBJ1-2
clone_size: NA
v_call: TRBV5-1
d_call: TRBD1
cdr3_nt: TGCGCCAGCAGCTGGACAGGGTATGACTACACCTTC
cdr3_aa: CASSWTGYDYTF

j_call: TRBJ2-7
clone_size: NA
v_call: TRBV28
d_call: NA
cdr3_nt: TGTGCCAGCGGGTTCCTAGGGGGAGAGCAGTACTTC
cdr3_aa: CASGFLGGEQYF

j_call: TRBJ2-1
clone_size: NA
v_call: TRBV7-2
d_call: TRBD2
cdr3_nt: TGTGCCAGCAGCTTACGTAGCGGGGGGAACCCGGATGAGCAGTTCTTC
cdr3_aa: CASSLRSGGNPDEQFF

j_call: TRBJ2-3
clone_size: NA
v_call: TRBV19
d_call: NA
cdr3_nt: TGTGCCAGTAGTATAGCCGCAGATACGCAGTATTTT
cdr3_aa: CASSIAADTQYF

j_call: TRBJ2-7
clone_size: NA
v_call: TRBV27
d_call: NA
cdr3_nt: TGTGCCAGCAGACGAGGACAGATCCAAACCTACGAGCAGTACTTC
cdr3_aa: CASRRGQIQTYEQYF

j_call: TRBJ2-2
clone_size: NA
v_call: TRBV11-2
d_call: TRBD2
cdr3_nt: TGTGCCAGCAGTCCCCGCGGAGGGACTACGGGGACCGGGGAGCTGTTTTTT
cdr3_aa: CASSPRGGTTGTGELFF

j_call: TRBJ1-1
clone_size: NA
v_call: TRBV5-1
d_call: NA
cdr3_nt: TGCGCCAGCAGCTTGACGCTCGGGGGGGAGGACACTGAAGCTTTCTTT
cdr3_aa: CASSLTLGGEDTEAFF

j_call: TRBJ1-2
clone_size: NA
v_call: TRBV18
d_call: TRBD1
cdr3_nt: TGTGCCAGCTCACCACCGACAGGGTGGACCTACACCTTC
cdr3_aa: CASSPPTGWTYTF

j_call: TRBJ2-1
clone_size: NA
v_call: TRBV19
d_call: TRBD1
cdr3_nt: TGTGCCAGTAGACCCCGGACAGGGGGCTACAATGAGCAGTTCTTC
cdr3_aa: CASRPRTGGYNEQFF

j_call: TRBJ1-6
clone_size: NA
v_call: TRBV4-3
d_call: NA
cdr3_nt: TGCGCCAGCAGCCAAGATCCCACAGGGCTATGGTTATCACCCCTCCACTTT
cdr3_aa: CASSQDPTGLWLSPLHF

j_call: TRBJ2-1
clone_size: few
v_call: TRBV30
d_call: TRBD2
cdr3_nt: TGTGCGGAGAAGCGGGAGGGCCCTGAGCAGTTCTTC
cdr3_aa: CAEKREGPEQFF

j_call: TRBJ1-1
clone_size: NA
v_call: TRBV6-5
d_call: TRBD1
cdr3_nt: TGTGCCAGCAGTAAGAGACAGGGGCGCGGCACTGAAGCTTTCTTT
cdr3_aa: CASSKRQGRGTEAFF

j_call: TRBJ1-2
clone_size: NA
v_call: TRBV5-1
d_call: TRBD1
cdr3_nt: TGCGCCAGCAATCCTACAGGGGACGTCAATGGCTACACCTTC
cdr3_aa: CASNPTGDVNGYTF

j_call: TRBJ2-7
clone_size: NA
v_call: TRBV5-4
d_call: TRBD2
cdr3_nt: TGTGCCAGCAGCTCTCATCCGGGACTAGCGGGCTCCTACGAGCAGTACTTC
cdr3_aa: CASSSHPGLAGSYEQYF

j_call: TRBJ2-3
clone_size: NA
v_call: TRBV19
d_call: NA
cdr3_nt: TGTGCCAGTAGTAGCGGAACTGAGCAGGATACGCAGTATTTT
cdr3_aa: CASSSGTEQDTQYF

j_call: TRBJ1-6
clone_size: few
v_call: TRBV5-6
d_call: TRBD1
cdr3_nt: TGTGCCAGCAGCGTTAGACAGGGGAATTCACCCCTCCACTTT
cdr3_aa: CASSVRQGNSPLHF

j_call: TRBJ1-3
clone_size: NA
v_call: TRBV19
d_call: NA
cdr3_nt: TGTGCCAGTATTCCAACAGGGTCCTCTGGAAACACCATATATTTT
cdr3_aa: CASIPTGSSGNTIYF

j_call: TRBJ2-1
clone_size: NA
v_call: TRBV29-1
d_call: TRBD2
cdr3_nt: TGCAGCACATCTGGCGGGGGGGCCTCGAATGAGCAGTTCTTC
cdr3_aa: CSTSGGGASNEQFF

j_call: TRBJ2-1
clone_size: NA
v_call: TRBV2
d_call: NA
cdr3_nt: TGTGCCAGCAGTGACTGGGGCTCTTACCATGAGCAGTTCTTC
cdr3_aa: CASSDWGSYHEQFF

j_call: TRBJ2-3
clone_size: few
v_call: TRBV19
d_call: TRBD2
cdr3_nt: TGTGCCAGTAGTATGTCGGGGGGGTTAGTAGATACGCAGTATTTT
cdr3_aa: CASSMSGGLVDTQYF

j_call: TRBJ1-1
clone_size: NA
v_call: TRBV28
d_call: TRBD1
cdr3_nt: TGTGCCAGCAGTACCGCCGGGACAGGGTTTACTGAAGCTTTCTTT
cdr3_aa: CASSTAGTGFTEAFF

j_call: TRBJ2-2
clone_size: NA
v_call: TRBV19
d_call: TRBD1
cdr3_nt: TGTGCCAGTACCCTAGACAGGGGGGCGAGTAAGGAGCTGTTTTTT
cdr3_aa: CASTLDRGASKELFF

j_call: TRBJ2-2
clone_size: NA
v_call: TRBV19
d_call: TRBD1
cdr3_nt: TGTGCCAGTAGTATAGGCCCGGGACAGGGAGCGGGCACCGGGGAGCTGTTTTTT
cdr3_aa: CASSIGPGQGAGTGELFF